This TCR beta chain was recorded in a study of blood T cell repertoires in COVID-19. Generated by immunoSEQ multiplex PCR, the TCRdb table keeps only in-frame clones and is missing some. The sample has around 310,000 clones; roughly 89% are singletons. This clone was counted a single time. The sample consisted of peripheral blood. The TCR originated in a woman aged 40 to 49 with COVID-19, enrolled during active disease.

The CDR3 loop reads CASSYRNNNNYGYTF. CDR3 nucleotide sequence: TGTGCCAGCAGTTACCGAAACAACAATAACTATGGCTACACCTTC. The V gene is TRBV6-2 or TRBV6-3, the J gene TRBJ1-2; D is undetermined. In germline, CDR1 is MNHEY, CDR2 SVGEGT. This CDR3 has 15 residues. The germline V and J ends were trimmed by 2 bases and 1 base, with 11 bases remaining between them.